The rows below give T cell receptor beta chains drawn from one sample of a study of cytomegalovirus exposure and HLA in healthy donors. The data were produced by immunoSEQ multiplex PCR, yet TCRdb's version contains in-frame clones alone and is incomplete. The sample lists about 120,000 clones, 60% to 85% occurring once. Sequencing input: PBMCs. The receptors were sampled from a female donor in good health and CMV-seronegative. CDR3s leave out the opening cysteine and the closing phenylalanine or tryptophan. Fields, in order: J gene, V gene, CDR3 length, CDR3 protein.

J gene: TRBJ1-4; V gene: TRBV7-2; CDR3 length: 12; CDR3 protein: ASSPDRAREKLF
J gene: TRBJ1-2; V gene: TRBV20-1; CDR3 length: 9; CDR3 protein: SARVIHGYT
J gene: TRBJ1-3; V gene: TRBV29-1; CDR3 length: 14; CDR3 protein: SVEDSLGVSGNTIY
J gene: TRBJ1-1; V gene: TRBV7-9; CDR3 length: 8; CDR3 protein: ASSPPRAF
J gene: TRBJ1-1; V gene: TRBV11-2; CDR3 length: 12; CDR3 protein: ASSFNRVNTEAF
J gene: TRBJ1-1; V gene: TRBV5-5; CDR3 length: 13; CDR3 protein: ASSLSLSMNTEAF
J gene: TRBJ1-2; V gene: TRBV28; CDR3 length: 12; CDR3 protein: ASSGPQPLYGYT
J gene: TRBJ1-6; V gene: TRBV5-4; CDR3 length: 13; CDR3 protein: ASSRRDRADSPLH
J gene: TRBJ2-5; V gene: TRBV5-6; CDR3 length: 13; CDR3 protein: ASSIAGGIGETQY
J gene: TRBJ2-1; V gene: TRBV9; CDR3 length: 16; CDR3 protein: ASSVGPSLFVGLNEQF
J gene: TRBJ2-7; V gene: TRBV29-1; CDR3 length: 12; CDR3 protein: SVRDRGLRYEQY
J gene: TRBJ2-1; V gene: TRBV6-5; CDR3 length: 14; CDR3 protein: ASSYSWRGTYNEQF
J gene: TRBJ2-3; V gene: TRBV19; CDR3 length: 13; CDR3 protein: ASSPLAGDTDTQY
J gene: TRBJ2-2; V gene: TRBV19; CDR3 length: 14; CDR3 protein: ASSILGGAGTGELF
J gene: TRBJ1-3; V gene: TRBV10-3; CDR3 length: 13; CDR3 protein: AISESGPSGNTIY
J gene: TRBJ2-4; V gene: TRBV29-1; CDR3 length: 12; CDR3 protein: SVRFRDRQNIQY
J gene: TRBJ2-7; V gene: TRBV10-3; CDR3 length: 11; CDR3 protein: AIRTGTGGDQY